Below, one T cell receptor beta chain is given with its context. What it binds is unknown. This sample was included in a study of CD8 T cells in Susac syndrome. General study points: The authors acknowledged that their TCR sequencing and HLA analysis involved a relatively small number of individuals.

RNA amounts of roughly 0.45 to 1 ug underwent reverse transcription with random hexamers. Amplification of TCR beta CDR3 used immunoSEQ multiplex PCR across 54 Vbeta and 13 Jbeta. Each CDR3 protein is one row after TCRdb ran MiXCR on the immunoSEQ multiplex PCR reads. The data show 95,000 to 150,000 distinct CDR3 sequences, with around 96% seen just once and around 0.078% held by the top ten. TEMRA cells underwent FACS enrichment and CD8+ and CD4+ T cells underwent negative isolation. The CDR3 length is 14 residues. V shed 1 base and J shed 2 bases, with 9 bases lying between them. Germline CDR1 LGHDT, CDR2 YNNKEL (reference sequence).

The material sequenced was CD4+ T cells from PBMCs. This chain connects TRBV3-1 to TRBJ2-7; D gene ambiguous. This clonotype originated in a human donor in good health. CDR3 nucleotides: TGTGCCAGCAGCCAAGTAGCAAGAACCTACGAGCAGTACTTC. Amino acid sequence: CASSQVARTYEQYF.